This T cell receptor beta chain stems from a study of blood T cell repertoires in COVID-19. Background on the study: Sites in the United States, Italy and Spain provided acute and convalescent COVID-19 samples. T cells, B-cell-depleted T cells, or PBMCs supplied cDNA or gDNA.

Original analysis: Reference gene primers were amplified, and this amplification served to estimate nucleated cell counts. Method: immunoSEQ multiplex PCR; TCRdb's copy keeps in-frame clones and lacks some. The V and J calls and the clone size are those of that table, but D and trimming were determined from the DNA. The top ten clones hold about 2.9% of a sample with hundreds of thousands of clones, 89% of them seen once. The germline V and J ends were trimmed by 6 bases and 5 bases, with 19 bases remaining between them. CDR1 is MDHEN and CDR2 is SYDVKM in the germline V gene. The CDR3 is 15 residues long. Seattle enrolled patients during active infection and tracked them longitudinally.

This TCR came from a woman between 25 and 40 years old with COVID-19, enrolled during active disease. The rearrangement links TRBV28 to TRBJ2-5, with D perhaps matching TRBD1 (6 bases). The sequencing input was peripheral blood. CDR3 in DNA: TGTGCCAGCAGCCCGTGGGGGCCGTTGGGGGAGACCCAGTACTTC. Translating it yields CASSPWGPLGETQYF. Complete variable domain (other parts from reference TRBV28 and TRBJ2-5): DVKVTQSSRYLVKRTGEKVFLECVQDMDHENMFWYRQDPGLGLRLIYFSYDVKMKEKGDIPEGYSVSREKKERFSLILESASTNQTSMYLCASSPWGPLGETQYFGPGTRLLVL.